The sequence of this TCR beta chain was determined in a study of PD-L1 blockade in urothelial cancer. Study-level information: Patients previously received 0 to 3 chemotherapy regimens.

Sequencing was performed with immunoSEQ multiplex PCR; in TCRdb, only in-frame clones are kept and a portion is missing. The table includes roughly 43,000 clones, 70% to 85% detected once. The TCR sequence derives from a man in his 70s with urothelial cancer. The starting material was PBMCs, obtained around atezolizumab (anti-PD-L1) treatment.

The CDR3 loop reads CASSLAQREYNTQYF. The CDR3 nucleotides are TGCGCCAGCAGCTTGGCCCAGCGGGAGTACAATACGCAGTATTTT. This chain connects TRBV5-1 to TRBJ2-3; 8 bases agree with TRBD2. In germline, CDR1 is SGHRS, CDR2 YFSETQ. This CDR3 spans 15 amino acids. V lost 0 bases, J lost 7 bases, and 7 bases stayed unmatched.